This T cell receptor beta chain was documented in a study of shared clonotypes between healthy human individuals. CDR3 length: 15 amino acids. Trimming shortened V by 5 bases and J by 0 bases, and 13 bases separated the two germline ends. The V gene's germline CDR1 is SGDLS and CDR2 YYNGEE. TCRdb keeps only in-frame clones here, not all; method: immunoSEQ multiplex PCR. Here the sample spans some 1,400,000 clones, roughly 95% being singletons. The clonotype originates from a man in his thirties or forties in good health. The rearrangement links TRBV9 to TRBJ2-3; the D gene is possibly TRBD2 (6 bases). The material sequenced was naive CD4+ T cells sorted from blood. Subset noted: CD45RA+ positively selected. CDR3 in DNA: TGTGCCAGCAGTCGTCCGGGACTCAGCACAGATACGCAGTATTTT. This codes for CASSRPGLSTDTQYF.